These 24 T cell receptor beta chains originate from one sample sequenced in a study of blood T cell repertoires in COVID-19. Assay used: immunoSEQ multiplex PCR; TCRdb lists only in-frame clones, some missing. The sample includes roughly 130,000 clones, roughly 89% of them seen just once. Source material: PBMCs or T cells enriched from blood (not recorded which). These receptors were collected from a woman in her 30s who had recovered from COVID-19.

Regarding this clone: At one boundary the junction diverges from the germline segment, which might be a read error. The chain has TRBV4-2 and TRBJ2-2; D is unresolved. The CDR3 length is 12 residues. Germline V lookup: CDR1 LGHNA, CDR2 YNFKEQ. The CDR3, as DNA: TGTGCCAGCAGTCAAGTCGGCGGGGAGCTGTTTTTT. It encodes CASSQVGGELFF.

This chain connects TRBV19 to TRBJ1-5, with 11 bases that match TRBD1. This CDR3 contains 17 residues. Germline V gene data show CDR1 as LNHDA and CDR2 as SQIVND (reference sequence). The junction had 13 bases not matched to a gene; V was cut back by 6 bases and J by 6 bases. This CDR3 reads CASRDYSGTGGSQPQHF. The CDR3 region has the DNA TGTGCCAGTAGGGACTACTCCGGGACAGGGGGTAGTCAGCCCCAGCATTTT.

This clone was counted a single time. Written as DNA, the CDR3 is TGTGCCAGCAGCTTAGCGAATCAGATGAACACCGGGGAGCTGTTTTTT. Amino acid sequence: CASSLANQMNTGELFF. J is TRBJ2-2 and V is TRBV7-8; D ambiguous. V lost 0 bases and J 1 base, leaving 9 bases between the germline ends. Germline CDR1 and CDR2: SGHVS and FQNEAQ. The CDR3 length is 16 residues. The variable domain in full, completed from reference TRBV7-8 and TRBJ2-2, reads GAGVSQSPRYKVAKRGQDVALRCDPISGHVSLFWYQQALGQGPEFLTYFQNEAQLDKSGLPSDRFFAERPEGSVSTLKIQRTQQEDSAVYLCASSLANQMNTGELFFGEGSRLTVL.

V usage is TRBV9 and J usage is TRBJ2-1; 9 bases agree with TRBD2. CDR3 length equals 16 residues. Germline V gene data show CDR1 as SGDLS and CDR2 as YYNGEE. Germline trimming cut 4 bases from V and 3 bases from J; bases unmatched to any gene: 8. The CDR3 loop reads CASSPLSGSGYNEQFF. The CDR3 nucleotides read TGTGCCAGCAGCCCCCTTAGCGGGAGTGGCTACAATGAGCAGTTCTTC.

The table lists this clone with a count of one. V usage is TRBV7-9 and J usage is TRBJ1-2; 7 bases agree with TRBD1. Germline trimming cut 2 bases from V and 4 bases from J; bases unmatched to any gene: 4. Germline values: CDR1 SEHNR, CDR2 FQNEAQ (reference sequence). The CDR3 contains 14 residues. This chain's CDR3 is CASSLRGQLYGYTF. The CDR3, as DNA: TGTGCCAGCAGCTTAAGGGGACAGCTCTATGGCTACACCTTC.

The rearrangement uses TRBV7-3 and TRBJ1-6; 7 bases agree with TRBD1. Germline trimming cut 4 bases from V and 7 bases from J; bases unmatched to any gene: 7. Germline V CDR1 and CDR2: SGHTA, FQGTGA. This CDR3 is built from 15 residues. As DNA, the CDR3 is TGTGCCAGCAGCTCCCGGGCAGGGGGGAATTCACCCCTCCACTTT. Its translation is CASSSRAGGNSPLHF.

The gene calls are TRBV5-5 and TRBJ2-7; 10 nucleotides align to TRBD2. V shed 5 bases, J shed 3 bases, and the junction held 8 bases outside the gene matches. The CDR3 spans 15 residues. CDR1 and CDR2 from the germline V gene are SGHKS and YYEKEE (reference sequence). The CDR3 reads CASRPGLAVRYEQYF. DNA for the CDR3: TGTGCCAGCAGGCCCGGACTAGCGGTGCGCTACGAGCAGTACTTC.

J is TRBJ2-7 and V is TRBV4-2, with 10 bases fitting TRBD1. The CDR3 has 15 amino acids. V lost 2 bases and J lost 7; bases outside the gene matches: 8. Germline CDR1 is LGHNA and CDR2 is YNFKEQ. CDR3 in DNA: TGTGCCAGCAGCCAACGCCGGGGACAGGGGAGGGAGCAGTACTTC. This gives the protein CASSQRRGQGREQYF.

This sequence joins TRBV19 and TRBJ2-2; TRBD1 matches at 7 bases. The germline gives CDR1 LNHDA, CDR2 SQIVND (reference sequence). Germline trimming cut 5 bases from V and 0 bases from J; bases unmatched to any gene: 9. This CDR3 comprises 17 residues. The CDR3 is CASSPGYRGANTGELFF. In DNA form, the CDR3 reads TGTGCCAGTAGTCCCGGATACAGGGGCGCGAACACCGGGGAGCTGTTTTTT.

The V call is TRBV15, the J call TRBJ2-1, with TRBD2 matching 11 bases. Germline loops: CDR1 LNHNV, CDR2 YYDKDF (reference sequence). CDR3 length: 14 amino acids. The V and J ends lost 5 bases and 4 bases, in that order; junction bases with no gene match: 1. In DNA, the CDR3 is TGTGCCACCAGCGGGACTAGCGGTTACAATGAGCAGTTCTTC. Translated, it gives CATSGTSGYNEQFF.

In DNA, the CDR3 is TGTGCCTGCCCGGGGACAGGGGGGACGGAAGAGACCCAGTACTTC. This sequence encodes CACPGTGGTEETQYF. This chain uses TRBV30 with TRBJ2-5; 11 positions agree with TRBD1. The CDR3 is 15 residues long. Germline CDR1 and CDR2: GTSNPN and SVGIG (reference sequence). V gave up 6 bases and J gave up 3 bases; unmatched junction bases: 9.

The chain links TRBV28 to TRBJ1-2; 7 bases map to TRBD1. The CDR3 length is 14 residues. Per germline, CDR1 MDHEN and CDR2 SYDVKM. V lost 10 bases, J lost 0 bases, and 8 bases stayed unmatched. CDR3 nucleotides: TGTGCCATCACCAGGGGGGCGTCTAACTATGGCTACACCTTC. Its protein product is CAITRGASNYGYTF.

The V gene is TRBV6-5, the J gene TRBJ1-6, with 10 bases aligning to TRBD1. Germline CDR1 and CDR2: MNHEY and SVGAGI. V lost 6 bases and J lost 7; bases outside the gene matches: 3. The CDR3 extends over 14 amino acids. For the CDR3, the DNA is TGTGCCAGCAGACGGACAGGGGGAAATTCACCCCTCCACTTT. It translates to CASRRTGGNSPLHF.

Only a few counts were recorded for this clone. CDR3 DNA sequence: TGTGCCAGCAGCCAAGGGTTACAGGGTTCTGGAAACACCATATATTTT. Its protein product is CASSQGLQGSGNTIYF. This chain connects TRBV3-1 (or the pseudogene TRBV3-2) to TRBJ1-3; D might be TRBD1 (6 bases). V was clipped by 1 base and J by 1 base, with 11 bases between them. This CDR3 is 16 amino acids long. Germline V gene lookup returns CDR1 LGHDT and CDR2 YNNKEL (reference sequence).

The rearrangement uses TRBV29-1 and TRBJ1-5, with D hard to call. Per germline, CDR1 SQVTM and CDR2 ANQGSEA. V lost 4 bases and J lost 3, with 10 bases in between. This CDR3 is built from 13 residues. The CDR3 protein is CSVAAGNNQPQHF. As DNA, the CDR3 is TGCAGCGTTGCGGCAGGAAACAATCAGCCCCAGCATTTT.

The DNA for the CDR3 is TGTGCCAGCAGTTTATCAAGCGGCTACCCTGGAAACACCATATATTTT. Its protein is CASSLSSGYPGNTIYF. The V gene is TRBV27, the J gene TRBJ1-3; D gene ambiguous. Trimming cost V 0 bases and J 2 bases, with 11 bases left between them. CDR3 length: 16 amino acids. Germline assignment: CDR1 MNHEY and CDR2 SMNVEV (reference sequence).

V and J are TRBV9 and TRBJ2-2; 7 bases map to TRBD1. Per the germline V gene, CDR1 is SGDLS and CDR2 is YYNGEE. CDR3 length equals 16 residues. V lost 1 base, J lost 6 bases, and 9 bases stayed unmatched. Here the CDR3 reads CASSVLTGTVAGELFF. The CDR3 region has the DNA TGTGCCAGCAGCGTACTGACAGGGACGGTAGCCGGGGAGCTGTTTTTT.

The rearrangement uses TRBV7-8 and TRBJ1-6, with 7 bases fitting TRBD1. Germline trimming cut 6 bases from V and 7 bases from J; bases unmatched to any gene: 6. Germline V gene sequence: CDR1 SGHVS, CDR2 FQNEAQ. The CDR3 loop spans 14 amino acids. In nucleotides, the CDR3 is TGTGCCAGCAGTTCAGGGGGTTGGAATTCACCCCTCCACTTT. The encoded protein is CASSSGGWNSPLHF.

V gene TRBV5-3 combines with J gene TRBJ1-5; 10 positions agree with TRBD1. TRBV5-3 is annotated as an ORF whose role is uncertain. V was clipped by 4 bases and J by 2 bases; unmatched bases: 9. The CDR3 is made up of 17 amino acids. The CDR3 sequence: CARSPPDRGRRNQPQHF. CDR3 nucleotide sequence: TGTGCCAGAAGCCCCCCGGACAGGGGGAGACGCAATCAGCCCCAGCATTTT.

V and J are TRBV19 and TRBJ1-5; the D is unclear. CDR3 length: 15 amino acids. Germline V gives CDR1 LNHDA, CDR2 SQIVND (reference sequence). The V and J ends lost 1 base and 4 bases respectively, with 11 bases between them. CDR3 protein: CASSIGGSTNQPQHF. The CDR3 DNA follows: TGTGCCAGTAGTATAGGCGGGAGTACTAATCAGCCCCAGCATTTT.

This clone showed up just once. The rearrangement links TRBV7-2 to TRBJ2-7; D not certain. Trimming cost V 7 bases and J 4 bases, with 11 bases left between them. CDR3 size: 12 residues. Germline values: CDR1 SGHTA, CDR2 FQGNSA. CDR3 residues: CASTDHGYEQYF. The CDR3 DNA sequence: TGTGCCAGCACCGACCACGGGTACGAGCAGTACTTC. Using reference TRBV7-2 and TRBJ2-7 for the parts outside the CDR3, the full variable domain is GAGVSQSPSNKVTEKGKDVELRCDPISGHTALYWYRQSLGQGLEFLIYFQGNSAPDKSGLPSDRFSAERTGGSVSTLTIQRTQQEDSAVYLCASTDHGYEQYFGPGTRLTVT.

This rearrangement joins TRBV5-6 to TRBJ2-7, with D possibly matching TRBD1 (6 bases). This CDR3 spans 15 amino acids. Trimming pared 0 bases from V and 2 bases from J, leaving 12 bases between. Germline V gene sequence: CDR1 SGHDT, CDR2 YYEEEE. As DNA, the CDR3 is TGTGCCAGCAGCTTGGGCCCAGGGGAACCCTACGAGCAGTACTTC. Translated, it gives CASSLGPGEPYEQYF. The full variable domain, with the rest looked up from reference TRBV5-6 and TRBJ2-7, is DAGVTQSPTHLIKTRGQQVTLRCSPKSGHDTVSWYQQALGQGPQFIFQYYEEEERQRGNFPDRFSGHQFPNYSSELNVNALLLGDSALYLCASSLGPGEPYEQYFGPGTRLTVT.

J is TRBJ1-5 and V is TRBV6-2 or TRBV6-3; 9 bases fit TRBD1. The CDR3 has 18 residues. CDR1 is MNHEY, CDR2 SVGEGT, per germline. With V trimmed by 4 bases and J by 5 bases, 15 bases remained unmatched. The CDR3 loop is CASSSGSGGQGYYQPQHF. The DNA for the CDR3 is TGTGCCAGCAGTTCCGGCTCGGGGGGACAGGGATACTATCAGCCCCAGCATTTT.

The chain couples TRBV6-5 to TRBJ1-5; 8 nucleotides align to TRBD1. Germline V lookup: CDR1 MNHEY, CDR2 SVGAGI. With V trimmed by 6 bases and J by 7 bases, 8 bases remained unmatched. This CDR3 has 14 amino acids. As DNA, the CDR3 is TGTGCCAGCAGACGCGGACAGGGTAACCAGCCCCAGCATTTT. Protein: CASRRGQGNQPQHF.